Below, 4 T cell receptor beta chains from the same sample are listed, as sequenced in a study of blood T cell repertoires in COVID-19 (TCRdb year 2020). Preparation of the library involved the immunoSEQ multiplex PCR assay. TCRdb limited this immuneACCESS table to in-frame rearrangements with V and J called. A share of clones is missing; checked studies link under half to unresolved V genes, and the rest is unexplained. The sample table shows around 150,000 clones, and approximately 80% are seen once. The ten largest clonotypes hold approximately 11% of the sample. The sample was PBMCs or T cells enriched from blood (not recorded which). These receptors were taken from a man aged 45-65 years who had recovered from COVID-19.

The gene calls are TRBV10-3 and TRBJ1-5, with 8 bases fitting TRBD1. The V segment lost 10 bases and the J segment 4 bases; nucleotides outside the gene matches: 12. The V gene's germline CDR1 is ENHRY and CDR2 SYGVKD. The CDR3 totals 15 residues. The DNA for the CDR3 is TGTGCCAGCAGGGGGCCGGGACAATCAAATCAGCCCCAGCATTTT. Translating it yields CASRGPGQSNQPQHF.

The rearrangement joins TRBV2 to TRBJ2-7; TRBD2 agrees at 10 bases. The V gene end was trimmed by 1 base and the J gene end by 2 bases; junction bases not matched to a gene: 2. The CDR3 length is 15 residues. Germline values: CDR1 SNHLY, CDR2 FYNNEI. This CDR3 reads CASSEVAGGPYEQYF. DNA for the CDR3: TGTGCCAGCAGTGAAGTAGCGGGAGGCCCCTACGAGCAGTACTTC.

The genes are TRBV6-4 and TRBJ2-1, with 7 bases aligning to TRBD2. V trimming: 6 bases; J trimming: 9 bases; junction bases outside the gene matches: 14. The V gene's germline CDR1 is MRHNA and CDR2 SNTAGT. The CDR3 is 15 residues long. CDR3 amino acids: CASRGRSGGSSEQFF. The CDR3 DNA reads as TGTGCCAGCAGGGGCAGGTCTGGCGGGAGTAGTGAGCAGTTCTTC.

The genes are TRBV28 and TRBJ1-6; D unresolved. The CDR3 has 15 residues. Between the trimmed V and J ends, which lost 8 bases and 8 bases, there was a span of 19 bases. Germline V gives CDR1 MDHEN, CDR2 SYDVKM. This chain's CDR3 is CASLTRAHGYSPLHF. In DNA, the CDR3 is TGTGCCAGCTTGACTAGAGCCCACGGGTATTCACCCCTCCACTTT.